These 32 T cell receptor beta chains came from one sample sequenced in a study of persistence of HIV-infected CD4 T cells. The libraries were made with immunoSEQ version 4 in survey mode. The data were produced by immunoSEQ multiplex PCR, yet TCRdb's version contains in-frame clones alone and is incomplete. Of under 20,000 clones listed, around three quarters are singletons. No antigen is known for these receptors. Lysates of CMV-infected fibroblasts at around 10 ug/mL stimulated these cells. Sorting selected CD4+ T cells upregulating both CD40 ligand and CD69. The material was CD4+ T cells sorted from PBMCs after roughly 18-hour stimulation, obtained from a patient who received antiretroviral therapy. These TCRs come from an adult man with HIV who was CMV-seropositive.

The chain carries TRBV24-1 and TRBJ1-1; D is unclear. V lost 3 bases, J lost 0 bases, and 4 bases lay in between. This CDR3 spans 13 amino acids. Germline CDR1 KGHDR, CDR2 SFDVKD. In DNA form, the CDR3 reads TGTGCCACCAGTGATGCAGTGAACACTGAAGCTTTCTTT. Translated, it gives CATSDAVNTEAFF.

This clone was observed a single time. The chain couples TRBV5-4 to TRBJ1-4; 9 bases agree with TRBD1. The germline CDR1 and CDR2 sequences are SGHNT and YYREEE (reference sequence). The CDR3 sequence is 13 residues long. V lost 4 bases, J lost 11 bases, and 6 bases stayed unmatched. In nucleotides, the CDR3 is TGTGCCAGCAGCCCCGGACAGGGGAAGAAACTGTTTTTT. It translates to CASSPGQGKKLFF.

This chain links TRBV7-3 with TRBJ2-3; 9 positions agree with TRBD1. The CDR3 is made up of 18 amino acids. Germline V gene lookup returns CDR1 SGHTA and CDR2 FQGTGA. The ends lost 3 bases at V and 0 bases at J; junction bases unmatched: 10. This chain's CDR3 is CASSFRDRATTSTDTQYF. In DNA, the CDR3 is TGTGCCAGCAGCTTCCGGGACAGGGCAACAACTAGCACAGATACGCAGTATTTT.

The J gene is TRBJ1-2, the V gene TRBV2, with no clear D. CDR3 length equals 11 residues. V lost 5 bases and J lost 0, with 1 base in between. The V gene's germline CDR1 is SNHLY and CDR2 FYNNEI. Here the CDR3 DNA reads TGTGCCAGCAGTCCTAACTATGGCTACACCTTC. Protein product: CASSPNYGYTF.

V is TRBV7-9 and J is TRBJ2-2; D gene uncertain. The V gene lost 4 bases and the J gene lost 4 bases, with 10 bases spanning the gap. The CDR3 is 14 amino acids. Looked up from germline, CDR1 is SEHNR and CDR2 is FQNEAQ (reference sequence). CDR3 sequence (DNA): TGTGCCAGCAGCTCGACACTCATCACCGGGGAGCTGTTTTTT. Translation gives CASSSTLITGELFF.

This clone was recorded a few times. The chain joins TRBV7-9 to TRBJ2-3; TRBD2 agrees at 7 bases. J lost 5 bases, V lost 1 base, and 6 bases had no gene match. Germline V gene sequence: CDR1 SEHNR, CDR2 FQNEAQ (reference sequence). This CDR3 has 15 amino acids. The CDR3 protein is CASSLGLAGEDTQYF. The CDR3 bases are TGTGCCAGCAGCTTAGGACTAGCAGGTGAAGATACGCAGTATTTT.

J is TRBJ2-3 and V is TRBV9; 16 bases are a match to TRBD2. The germline V gene has CDR1 SGDLS and CDR2 YYNGEE. The CDR3 loop spans 20 amino acids. The trim removed 2 bases at V and 1 base at J, leaving 10 bases unmatched. CDR3 protein: CASSVGTSGGALFGTDTQYF. CDR3 bases: TGTGCCAGCAGCGTCGGGACTAGCGGGGGGGCCTTGTTCGGCACAGATACGCAGTATTTT.

This rearrangement joins TRBV3-1 (or the pseudogene TRBV3-2) to TRBJ2-1, with D maybe TRBD2 (5 bases). This CDR3 has 13 residues. The V gene lost 4 bases and the J gene lost 4 bases, with 8 bases spanning the gap. CDR1 and CDR2 from the germline V gene are LGHDT and YNNKEL (reference sequence). Here the CDR3 DNA reads TGTGCCAGCAGCCCGGGGTATTACAATGAGCAGTTCTTC. It specifies CASSPGYYNEQFF.

This clone has a handful of counts. This rearrangement joins TRBV13 to TRBJ1-6; 8 nucleotides align to TRBD1. After removal of 1 base from V and 9 bases from J, the junction contained 5 bases not matched to a gene. The CDR3 loop spans 15 amino acids. Germline values: CDR1 PRHDT, CDR2 FYEKMQ (reference sequence). CDR3 nucleotide sequence: TGTGCCAGCAGCTTAGCGGACAGGGAGGGTTCACCCCTCCACTTT. Its translation: CASSLADREGSPLHF.

The chain employs TRBV2 and TRBJ2-3; D not certain. In germline, CDR1 is SNHLY, CDR2 FYNNEI. There are 13 residues in the CDR3. V dropped 4 bases and J dropped 6 bases, with 11 bases sitting between them. The CDR3 is CASSGGLGDTQYF. CDR3 coding DNA: TGTGCCAGCAGTGGAGGCTTAGGGGATACGCAGTATTTT.

This clone has a handful of counts. The rearrangement uses TRBV7-8 and TRBJ1-5; D is unresolved. Germline V gene sequence: CDR1 SGHVS, CDR2 FQNEAQ. V lost 2 bases and J 5 bases, leaving 13 bases between the germline ends. There are 15 residues in the CDR3. In DNA form, the CDR3 reads TGTGCCAGCAGCTTAACCGACTCCCGCCATCAGCCCCAGCATTTT. As protein: CASSLTDSRHQPQHF. Full variable domain (rest looked up from reference TRBV7-8 and TRBJ1-5): GAGVSQSPRYKVAKRGQDVALRCDPISGHVSLFWYQQALGQGPEFLTYFQNEAQLDKSGLPSDRFFAERPEGSVSTLKIQRTQQEDSAVYLCASSLTDSRHQPQHFGDGTRLSIL.

The chain couples TRBV15 to TRBJ2-1; 9 bases agree with TRBD2. Germline lookup yields CDR1 LNHNV and CDR2 YYDKDF (reference sequence). The CDR3 has 21 residues. With 2 bases clipped from V and 0 bases from J, the junction kept 17 bases outside the gene matches. CDR3 DNA sequence: TGTGCCACCAGCAGACCCAGAGCGGGGGGCTTCCTGACGAGCTCCTACAATGAGCAGTTCTTC. It encodes CATSRPRAGGFLTSSYNEQFF.

The chain carries TRBV19 and TRBJ2-5; D uncertain. Trimming left V 5 bases short and J 5 bases short, with 12 bases between. CDR3 length: 13 residues. CDR1 and CDR2 (germline): LNHDA, SQIVND (reference sequence). The CDR3 region is CASSASGRETQYF. The CDR3 DNA reads as TGTGCCAGTAGTGCCTCGGGTCGGGAGACCCAGTACTTC.

The V call is TRBV5-1, the J call TRBJ1-1; the D gene is possibly TRBD1 (6 bases). The CDR3 has 15 amino acids. The V end was cut by 4 bases, the J end by 0 bases, with 13 bases between. Germline V gene data show CDR1 as SGHRS and CDR2 as YFSETQ. CDR3 sequence: CASSLYTGLNTEAFF. CDR3 nucleotide sequence: TGCGCCAGCAGCCTCTATACAGGGCTGAACACTGAAGCTTTCTTT.

This clone was found once. The chain uses TRBV4-1 and TRBJ2-3; 10 nucleotides match TRBD2. Trimming at V came to 2 bases and at J to 2 bases, leaving 19 bases not matched to a gene. CDR3 length: 21 amino acids. Germline loops: CDR1 MGHRA, CDR2 YSYEKL. The CDR3 nucleotides are TGCGCCAGCAGCCAAACGATACTAGCGGGGATGATCCCAGAAACCACAGATACGCAGTATTTT. Its translation is CASSQTILAGMIPETTDTQYF.

The chain carries TRBV7-9 and TRBJ2-7; D possibly corresponds to TRBD1 (7 bases). The CDR3 sequence is 15 residues long. The V and J ends lost 0 bases and 5 bases respectively, with 14 bases between them. Germline-derived CDR1 and CDR2 are SEHNR and FQNEAQ (reference sequence). CDR3 bases: TGTGCCAGCAGCTTAGCAGGCCAGGGGGGTCACGAGCAGTACTTC. Translation gives CASSLAGQGGHEQYF.

As DNA, the CDR3 is TGTGCCAGCGGACAACCGGGACTAGCTTACGAGCAGTACTTC. Its protein is CASGQPGLAYEQYF. The gene calls are TRBV28 and TRBJ2-7, with TRBD2 matching 9 bases. The J segment lost 4 bases and the V segment lost 8 bases, leaving 9 bases of the junction unmatched. CDR3 length equals 14 residues. Germline V lookup: CDR1 MDHEN, CDR2 SYDVKM.

CDR3 DNA sequence: TGTGCCAGTAGTAAGACCGGGTCCACCCATGAAGCTTTCTTT. It yields the protein CASSKTGSTHEAFF. This chain connects TRBV19 to TRBJ1-1; D gene unclear. CDR1 is LNHDA, CDR2 SQIVND, per germline (reference sequence). The CDR3 is 14 residues long. The V and J ends lost 4 bases and 7 bases respectively, with 16 bases between them.

This chain joins TRBV4-1 and TRBJ2-1; D is undetermined. With 0 bases removed from V and 9 bases from J, the gap between germline ends came to 18 bases. CDR1 is MGHRA, CDR2 YSYEKL, per germline. CDR3 length equals 16 residues. CDR3 nucleotide sequence: TGCGCCAGCAGCCAAGATAGAGACAAATGGGTGGCTGAGCAGTTCTTC. It codes for CASSQDRDKWVAEQFF.

V and J are TRBV5-1 and TRBJ1-1; tentatively, D is TRBD1 (5 bases). The CDR3 runs 17 residues. Germline V CDR1 and CDR2: SGHRS, YFSETQ. V dropped 4 bases and J dropped 1 base, with 20 bases sitting between them. CDR3 nucleotides: TGCGCCAGCAGCCGGGGCATCAGCTCCATCTCGAACACTGAAGCTTTCTTT. This gives the protein CASSRGISSISNTEAFF.

In its sample, this clone is medium-sized (0.01 to 0.1%). The CDR3 sequence is CASSEEARPYEQYF. CDR3 bases: TGCGCCAGCAGTGAAGAGGCTAGACCATACGAGCAGTACTTC. V usage is TRBV10-1 and J usage is TRBJ2-7; no firm D call. CDR1 and CDR2 (germline): WNHNN, SYGVQD (reference sequence). The CDR3 loop spans 14 amino acids. V lost 3 bases and J lost 4, with 13 bases in between.

This clone came up a few times. This rearrangement joins TRBV18 to TRBJ1-1, with 7 bases fitting TRBD1. CDR1 is KGHSH and CDR2 is LQKENI in the germline V gene. V was pared by 6 bases and J by 6 bases, with 10 bases of the junction left unmatched. The CDR3 sequence is 14 residues long. This CDR3 is CASSPTVTGAEAFF. The CDR3 DNA reads as TGTGCCAGCTCTCCCACCGTTACAGGGGCTGAAGCTTTCTTT.

The gene calls are TRBV6-5 and TRBJ1-2, with D perhaps TRBD1 (5 bases). CDR3 length equals 13 residues. Germline V gene data show CDR1 as MNHEY and CDR2 as SVGAGI. The CDR3 protein is CASARDPNYGYTF. CDR3 bases: TGTGCAAGTGCAAGGGACCCAAACTATGGCTACACCTTC.

The chain couples TRBV7-9 to TRBJ2-1; the D call may be TRBD1 or TRBD2 (5 bases each). V was pared by 2 bases and J by 10 bases, with 15 bases between. The CDR3 runs 14 residues. Looked up from germline, CDR1 is SEHNR and CDR2 is FQNEAQ (reference sequence). The CDR3 region is CASSLKGELHEQFF. CDR3 bases: TGTGCCAGCAGCTTAAAAGGGGAGCTACACGAGCAGTTCTTC. Supplemented by reference TRBV7-9 and TRBJ2-1, the full variable domain reads DTGVSQNPRHKITKRGQNVTFRCDPISEHNRLYWYRQTLGQGPEFLTYFQNEAQLEKSRLLSDRFSAERPKGSFSTLEIQRTEQGDSAMYLCASSLKGELHEQFFGPGTRLTVL.

The chain joins TRBV18 to TRBJ2-3, with D perhaps matching TRBD1 (6 bases). Between the trimmed V and J ends, which lost 2 bases and 2 bases, there was a span of 11 bases. CDR3 length equals 15 residues. Germline V gene lookup returns CDR1 KGHSH and CDR2 LQKENI. CDR3 nucleotides: TGTGCCAGCTCACCAGCCGGGACATCCACAGATACGCAGTATTTT. It encodes CASSPAGTSTDTQYF. Together with reference TRBV18 and TRBJ2-3, the CDR3 gives the full variable domain: NAGVMQNPRHLVRRRGQEARLRCSPMKGHSHVYWYRQLPEEGLKFMVYLQKENIIDESGMPKERFSAEFPKEGPSILRIQQVVRGDSAAYFCASSPAGTSTDTQYFGPGTRLTVL.

The chain combines TRBV3-1 (or the pseudogene TRBV3-2) with TRBJ2-6; no clear D gene. The CDR3 has 17 amino acids. Per the germline V gene, CDR1 is LGHDT and CDR2 is YNNKEL (reference sequence). The V end lost 3 bases, the J end lost 0 bases, and 12 bases lay between the germline ends. The CDR3 loop reads CASSQASALSGANVLTF. CDR3 DNA sequence: TGTGCCAGCAGCCAGGCTTCGGCGCTCTCTGGGGCCAACGTCCTGACTTTC.

The gene calls are TRBV19 and TRBJ2-6; a weak D match, TRBD1 (6 bases). The germline CDR1 and CDR2 sequences are LNHDA and SQIVND (reference sequence). The CDR3 is 17 amino acids. V was clipped by 3 bases and J by 0 bases, with 12 bases between them. In DNA, the CDR3 is TGTGCCAGTAGTATCTCTGGACAGCGCTCTGGGGCCAACGTCCTGACTTTC. Its translation: CASSISGQRSGANVLTF.

The chain combines TRBV9 with TRBJ1-2, with D tentatively TRBD1 (6 bases). From germline, CDR1 is SGDLS and CDR2 YYNGEE. Between the trimmed V and J ends, which lost 7 bases and 7 bases, there was a span of 17 bases. CDR3 length: 13 residues. The chain's CDR3 is CASGGQGLRGYTF. CDR3 DNA: TGTGCCAGCGGGGGGCAGGGTCTCCGTGGCTACACCTTC.

The CDR3 region is CASMGPIATNEKLFF. Here the CDR3 DNA reads TGTGCCAGCATGGGACCGATTGCAACTAATGAAAAACTGTTTTTT. The chain combines TRBV6-5 with TRBJ1-4; the D gene is possibly TRBD1 (5 bases). V lost 7 bases and J 0 bases, leaving 12 bases between the germline ends. This CDR3 has 15 residues. Germline lookup yields CDR1 MNHEY and CDR2 SVGAGI.

The chain combines TRBV30 with TRBJ1-1; the D gene is possibly TRBD1 (5 bases). This CDR3 has 15 residues. Trimming took off 2 bases at V and 6 bases at J, with 19 bases between the two ends. Germline-derived CDR1 and CDR2 are GTSNPN and SVGIG (reference sequence). The CDR3 loop is CAWSTGLTNNAEAFF. The CDR3 nucleotides read TGTGCCTGGAGTACGGGGCTGACTAATAACGCTGAAGCTTTCTTT. The full variable domain, rest sourced from reference TRBV30 and TRBJ1-1, is SQTIHQWPATLVQPVGSPLSLECTVEGTSNPNLYWYRQAAGRGLQLLFYSVGIGQISSEVPQNLSASRPQDRQFILSSKKLLLSDSGFYLCAWSTGLTNNAEAFFGQGTRLTVV.

The CDR3 sequence: CASSYVRRPYGYTF. DNA of the CDR3: TGTGCCAGCAGTTACGTTAGACGGCCCTATGGCTACACCTTC. The genes are TRBV6-5 and TRBJ1-2; no clear D. The CDR3 is made up of 14 amino acids. Trimming pared 2 bases from V and 4 bases from J, leaving 11 bases between. CDR1 is MNHEY, CDR2 SVGAGI, per germline.

The chain couples TRBV3-1 (or the pseudogene TRBV3-2) to TRBJ2-7, with D perhaps TRBD1 (5 bases). The ends were cut back, 4 bases at V and 4 bases at J, with 17 bases in the middle. The germline V gene has CDR1 LGHDT and CDR2 YNNKEL (reference sequence). This CDR3 region has 15 residues. CDR3 amino acids: CASSLRSTELYEQYF. CDR3 bases: TGTGCCAGCAGCCTTCGATCGACAGAATTATACGAGCAGTACTTC.